This entry features one TCR beta chain sequence. Its antigen is unknown. The data are from a study of T-cell memory formation after mild COVID-19. Unmatched junction bases numbered 13, after V lost 1 base and J lost 3 bases. CDR1 is LGHDT, CDR2 YNNKEL, per germline (reference sequence). The CDR3 extends over 20 amino acids. Study-wide points: Nothing showed for sure that second-wave clones peaking on day 37 were SARS-CoV-2 specific.

TCRdb recomputed calls from the 5' RACE reads with MiXCR, one row per CDR3 protein. The table lists about 430,000 distinct CDR3 sequences, 24% of them singletons, with roughly 8.9% in the top ten. The receptor comes from an adult woman who had mild COVID-19 (a few samples of this study predate the infection). Cell type and time point are not known. This chain links TRBV3-1 with TRBJ2-1, with 12 bases fitting TRBD2. Sequencing used PBMCs or a T cell subset sorted from them (not recorded which). CDR3 nucleotide sequence: TGTGCCAGCAGCCAAGCTAGCGGGGGGGCCGCCCCAAACTACTACAATGAGCAGTTCTTC. Translated, it gives CASSQASGGAAPNYYNEQFF.